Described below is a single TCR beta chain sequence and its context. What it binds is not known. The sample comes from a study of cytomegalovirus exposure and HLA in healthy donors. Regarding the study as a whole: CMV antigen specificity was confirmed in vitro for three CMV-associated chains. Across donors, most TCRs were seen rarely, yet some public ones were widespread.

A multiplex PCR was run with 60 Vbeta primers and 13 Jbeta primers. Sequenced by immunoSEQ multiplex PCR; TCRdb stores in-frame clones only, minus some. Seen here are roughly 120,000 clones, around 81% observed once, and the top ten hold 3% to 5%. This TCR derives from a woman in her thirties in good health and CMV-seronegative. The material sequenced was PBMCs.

The DNA of the CDR3 is TGTGCCACCAGCAGAGAGACCGGGACAGGGGGCTACGAGCAGTACTTC. Encoded protein: CATSRETGTGGYEQYF. The J gene is TRBJ2-7, the V gene TRBV15, with 11 bases fitting TRBD1. CDR3 length equals 16 residues. CDR1 is LNHNV, CDR2 YYDKDF, per germline (reference sequence). The V segment lost 0 bases and the J segment 3 bases; nucleotides outside the gene matches: 4.